The clone carrying this T cell receptor beta chain was detected ten times or more. Its specificity is unknown. Per the original data handling: CDR3 differences across clinicopathological groups were used to build a distant-metastasis classifier for papillary thyroid cancer. TCRdb re-called the PCR reads through MiXCR. These V and J calls are TCRdb output, not the study's own analysis. Among tens of thousands of clones listed, 14% to 15% were seen once. The sample is drawn from a study of metastatic and nonmetastatic thyroid tumors. Findings of the study overall: Reportedly, malignant thyroid tumors had significantly higher TCR beta diversity than benign nodules, in blood and tumor.

All patients were treatment-naive before thyroid surgery. There are 15 residues in the CDR3. Per germline, CDR1 SGHRS and CDR2 YFSETQ. V dropped 4 bases and J dropped 4; count of bases not matched to a gene: 5. The chain couples TRBV5-1 to TRBJ1-3; 10 nucleotides agree with TRBD1. This TCR was sampled from a female donor with papillary thyroid cancer or a benign thyroid nodule (not recorded which). Some clones in this sample may be carry-over from other donors' samples. Sequencing input: blood. CDR3 amino acids: CASSLDRGIGNTIYF. The CDR3 nucleotides read TGCGCCAGCAGCCTGGACAGGGGGATCGGAAACACCATATATTTT.